This TCR beta chain was retrieved from a study of response to subunit inactivated influenza vaccine. The trim removed 0 bases at V and 6 bases at J, leaving 17 bases unmatched. CDR1 and CDR2 from the germline V gene are MGHRA and YSYEKL. The CDR3 is made up of 21 amino acids. TCRdb analysed the RT-PCR reads with MiXCR anew, one entry per CDR3 protein. This table holds fewer than 800,000 distinct CDR3 sequences, about a sixth found once. General study points: Few additional T cells are recruited per seasonal influenza vaccination, authors suggested.

For this clonotype: Its antigen is currently unknown.

The chain joins TRBV4-1 to TRBJ2-4; 13 bases are a match to TRBD2. The source was PBMCs from blood, collected 11 to 12 days after vaccination. The TCR originated in a man in his fifties who received an inactivated influenza vaccine. CDR3 sequence reads: CASSQEPPRTSGSRRLNIQYF. CDR3 DNA: TGCGCCAGCAGCCAAGAGCCCCCCCGGACTAGCGGGAGTCGAAGGCTAAACATTCAGTACTTC.